This TCR beta chain was sequenced in a study of T cells after yellow fever vaccination. Study as a whole: With SMART-Seq v4 Ultra Low Input, the fractions containing low cell numbers were prepared. Study outcomes and limitations: Most primary-vaccination clones reappeared after the booster (about 95% CD4, 75% to 90% CD8). Any FACS-sorted repertoire could hold abundant clonotypes that contaminate it from the bulk population.

CDR3 length: 12 residues. The V end lost 6 bases, the J end lost 1 base, and 6 bases lay between the germline ends. From germline, CDR1 is SEHNR and CDR2 FQNEAQ (reference sequence). UMIs and a universal primer site were added when TCR cDNA was made by 5'RACE template switching. A single record per CDR3 protein comes from TCRdb applying MiXCR to the 5' RACE reads. The sample contains about 160,000 distinct CDR3 sequences, approximately 9.9% of which appear only once. Comment on this clonotype: The target antigen is unknown.

The material was CD8+ T cells sorted from PBMCs, obtained 45 days after the yellow fever booster vaccination. The genes are TRBV7-9 and TRBJ1-1, with D unresolved. The TCR originated in a young man who received the YFV17D yellow fever vaccine. The DNA of the CDR3 is TGTGCCAGCAGACGTTCGAACACTGAAGCTTTCTTT. Protein: CASRRSNTEAFF.